The rows below give T cell receptor beta chains drawn from one sample of a study of CD8+ T cells in alopecia areata. Here immunoSEQ multiplex PCR was the method, and the copy in TCRdb shows in-frame clones only, minus some. This sample yields roughly 170,000 clones, of which 50% to 60% are seen a single time; roughly 14% belongs to the top ten. Sequencing was performed on CD4+ T cells sorted from blood, taken at week 0. The source of these receptors is a human donor with alopecia areata. Both conserved end residues are trimmed from each CDR3. A D gene is named only where the DNA matches it firmly.

J gene | D gene | V gene | CDR3 protein
TRBJ1-2 | . | TRBV11-2 | ASSPYPRGSNYGYT
TRBJ1-1 | TRBD1 | TRBV30 | ARRGQDITEAF
TRBJ1-2 | . | TRBV27 | ASSLGQNYGYT
TRBJ2-1 | . | TRBV30 | AWSVSTYNEQF
TRBJ1-2 | . | TRBV6-5 | ASSYGQSDRRYGYT
TRBJ1-1 | . | TRBV27 | ASSLRGRRTEAF
TRBJ2-5 | . | TRBV5-1 | ASSLEAQETQY
TRBJ2-5 | . | TRBV30 | AWSSKGQETQY
TRBJ1-2 | TRBD1 | TRBV27 | ASSLSTGGNYGYT
TRBJ1-2 | . | TRBV29-1 | SVEGQDPNYGYT
TRBJ2-7 | TRBD1 | TRBV6-5 | ASSSGTALSYEQY
TRBJ1-6 | . | TRBV9 | ASSGRDPYSPLH
TRBJ2-1 | . | TRBV29-1 | SVDVQWGNEQF
TRBJ2-7 | . | TRBV7-8 | ASSLSYEQY
TRBJ1-2 | . | TRBV2 | ASSTGREYGYT
TRBJ2-7 | . | TRBV7-9 | ASSRDVYEQY
TRBJ2-1 | TRBD2 | TRBV30 | AWSERLAAEQF
TRBJ2-3 | . | TRBV2 | ASNQYTDTQY
TRBJ2-5 | . | TRBV29-1 | SARRTQETQY
TRBJ1-1 | TRBD1 | TRBV9 | ASSVGTGGTEAF
TRBJ1-2 | TRBD1 | TRBV18 | ASSGEQGTANYGYT
TRBJ1-1 | TRBD1 | TRBV29-1 | SAFPIQGKNTEAF
TRBJ1-5 | . | TRBV28 | ASRAGSLGNQPQH
TRBJ2-5 | TRBD1 | TRBV7-9 | ASSQTGQGTLETQY
TRBJ2-1 | TRBD1 | TRBV6-1 | ASSPRDRGYNEQF
TRBJ1-6 | . | TRBV30 | AWVKGSYNSPLH
TRBJ2-3 | TRBD2 | TRBV2 | ASSDTSSSGTDTQY
TRBJ1-1 | . | TRBV6-1 | ASSEARVNTEAF
TRBJ2-7 | . | TRBV5-1 | ASSLRGDLGEQY
TRBJ2-7 | TRBD2 | TRBV4-1 | ASGKGPGTSPYEQY
TRBJ2-1 | TRBD2 | TRBV19 | ASGRTSGGNEQF
TRBJ1-6 | TRBD1 | TRBV9 | ASSAGDRNSPLH
TRBJ2-1 | TRBD1 | TRBV10-3 | ASTGTGYHNEQF
TRBJ1-5 | . | TRBV4-1 | ASSQGASNQPQH
TRBJ1-2 | TRBD1 | TRBV6-5 | ASSYGTGGFANGYT
TRBJ2-1 | TRBD1 | TRBV7-2 | ASSLATGGQF
TRBJ1-5 | . | TRBV25-1 | ATQPAGSGQPQH
TRBJ1-5 | . | TRBV30 | AWSVPEGNQPQH
TRBJ1-1 | . | TRBV29-1 | SVAQVVRTEAF
TRBJ1-3 | . | TRBV7-9 | ATTRTGLGNTIY
TRBJ1-2 | TRBD1 | TRBV7-2 | ASSHRDSRYGYT
TRBJ1-5 | . | TRBV19 | ASMGRGSNQPQH
TRBJ1-1 | . | TRBV5-6 | ASSLVAGARGTEAF
TRBJ1-1 | . | TRBV29-1 | SVELQYLGEAF
TRBJ1-1 | . | TRBV5-1 | ASSSGRGNTEAF
TRBJ2-5 | . | TRBV7-9 | ASSLAGGRQETQY
TRBJ2-5 | . | TRBV29-1 | SVDLQTQY
TRBJ2-3 | . | TRBV9 | ASSVDQGDTQY
TRBJ1-5 | . | TRBV30 | AWSAGGNQPQH
TRBJ2-1 | TRBD2 | TRBV29-1 | SVERRGGSEQF
TRBJ2-2 | . | TRBV6-5 | ASRPYRVPRELF
TRBJ2-7 | . | TRBV6-5 | ASRPAGSSYEQY
TRBJ2-7 | . | TRBV5-1 | ASSLVPGAYEQY
TRBJ1-6 | . | TRBV5-1 | ASSLDRDSYNSPLH
TRBJ2-1 | . | TRBV2 | ASSVGPSTYNEQF
TRBJ1-4 | . | TRBV29-1 | SVVGGWSEKLF
TRBJ1-5 | . | TRBV2 | ASSVQGNGQPQH
TRBJ1-4 | . | TRBV6-5 | ASSRGLSEKLF
TRBJ1-2 | . | TRBV5-1 | ASSLGVAPSNYGYT
TRBJ2-5 | TRBD1 | TRBV9 | ASSPGGQGARETQY